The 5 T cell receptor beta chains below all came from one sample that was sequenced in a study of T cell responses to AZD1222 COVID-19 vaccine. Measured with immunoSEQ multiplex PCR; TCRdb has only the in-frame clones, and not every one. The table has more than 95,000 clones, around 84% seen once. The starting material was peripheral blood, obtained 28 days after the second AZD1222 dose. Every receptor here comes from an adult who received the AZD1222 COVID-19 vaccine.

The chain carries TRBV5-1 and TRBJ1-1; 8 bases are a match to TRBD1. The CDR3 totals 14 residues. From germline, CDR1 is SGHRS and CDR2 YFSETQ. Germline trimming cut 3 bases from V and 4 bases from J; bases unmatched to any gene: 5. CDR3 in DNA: TGCGCCAGCAGCTGGGGACAGGCGGGCACTGAAGCTTTCTTT. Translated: CASSWGQAGTEAFF.

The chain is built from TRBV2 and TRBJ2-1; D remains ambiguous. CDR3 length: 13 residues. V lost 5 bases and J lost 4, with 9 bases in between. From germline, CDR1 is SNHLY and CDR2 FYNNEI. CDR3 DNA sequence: TGTGCCAGCAGTCCTGAGGTTTACAATGAGCAGTTCTTC. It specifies CASSPEVYNEQFF.

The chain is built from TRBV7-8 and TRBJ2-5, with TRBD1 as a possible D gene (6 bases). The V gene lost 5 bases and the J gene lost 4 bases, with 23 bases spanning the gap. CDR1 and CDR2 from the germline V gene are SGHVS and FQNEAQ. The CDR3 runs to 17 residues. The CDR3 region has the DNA TGTGCCAGCAGCCAAGCCCGTCGGACAGATCCCCGAGAGACCCAGTACTTC. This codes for CASSQARRTDPRETQYF.

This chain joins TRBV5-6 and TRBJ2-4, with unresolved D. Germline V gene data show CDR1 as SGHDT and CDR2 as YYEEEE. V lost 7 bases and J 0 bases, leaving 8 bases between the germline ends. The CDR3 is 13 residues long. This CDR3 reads CASQSLAKNIQYF. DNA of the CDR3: TGTGCCAGCCAGTCCTTAGCCAAAAACATTCAGTACTTC. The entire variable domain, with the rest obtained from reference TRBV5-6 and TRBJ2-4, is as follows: DAGVTQSPTHLIKTRGQQVTLRCSPKSGHDTVSWYQQALGQGPQFIFQYYEEEERQRGNFPDRFSGHQFPNYSSELNVNALLLGDSALYLCASQSLAKNIQYFGAGTRLSVL.

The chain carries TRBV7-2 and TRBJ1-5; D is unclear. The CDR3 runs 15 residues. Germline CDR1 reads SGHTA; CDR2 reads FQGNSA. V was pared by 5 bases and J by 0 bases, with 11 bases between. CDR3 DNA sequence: TGTGCCAGCAGCCCTAAACTAAATAGCAATCAGCCCCAGCATTTT. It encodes CASSPKLNSNQPQHF.